One and the same sample provided the 23 T cell receptor beta chains below, sequenced in a study of memory CD4+ T cells and cytomegalovirus serostatus. The sort gate was single viable CD3+CD4+CD8-CD45RO+ cells for memory CD4+ T cells. TCRdb's copy holds only in-frame clones and misses some; the assay was immunoSEQ multiplex PCR. The sample contains some 80,000 clones, more than 70% of which appear only once. The material sequenced was memory CD4+ T cells from blood. Receptor source: an adult in good health and CMV-seronegative.

The J gene is TRBJ1-4, the V gene TRBV7-9; no firm D call. The germline gives CDR1 SEHNR, CDR2 FQNEAQ (reference sequence). V dropped 7 bases and J dropped 8 bases, with 14 bases sitting between them. The CDR3 extends over 13 amino acids. The CDR3 reads CASTPPASEKLFF. The DNA for the CDR3 is TGTGCCAGCACCCCCCCAGCCTCCGAAAAACTGTTTTTT.

The chain has TRBV6-6 and TRBJ2-2; weak D call: TRBD1 (6 bases). The ends were cut back, 5 bases at V and 6 bases at J, with 10 bases in the middle. This CDR3 spans 13 amino acids. In germline, CDR1 is MNHNY, CDR2 SVGAGI (reference sequence). The CDR3 loop reads CASSLQGSGELFF. The CDR3 DNA is TGTGCCAGCAGTCTACAGGGCTCCGGGGAGCTGTTTTTT.

V and J are TRBV7-3 and TRBJ1-2; 7 bases are a match to TRBD1. The trim removed 3 bases at V and 6 bases at J, leaving 4 bases unmatched. From germline, CDR1 is SGHTA and CDR2 FQGTGA. The CDR3 loop spans 13 amino acids. The CDR3 nucleotides read TGTGCCAGCAGCTTCGCCGGGACAGATGGCTACACCTTC. Protein: CASSFAGTDGYTF.

The chain couples TRBV29-1 to TRBJ2-2, with TRBD2 matching 15 bases. V shed 4 bases, J shed 5 bases, and the junction held 11 bases outside the gene matches. The CDR3 spans 18 residues. Germline V gives CDR1 SQVTM, CDR2 ANQGSEA. CDR3 loop: CSVALGLAGGTGTGELFF. CDR3 DNA: TGCAGCGTTGCCCTAGGACTAGCGGGGGGGACGGGGACCGGGGAGCTGTTTTTT.

The rearrangement uses TRBV11-2 and TRBJ2-1; no clear D. The CDR3 has 12 amino acids. Trimming removed 1 base from V and 15 bases from J, with 13 bases in between. The germline V gene encodes CDR1 SGHAT and CDR2 FQNNGV. Here the CDR3 reads CASSLVLDVGFF. The DNA for the CDR3 is TGTGCCAGCAGCTTAGTCCTGGACGTAGGGTTCTTC.

J is TRBJ1-3 and V is TRBV9; perhaps TRBD1 as D (5 bases). V was pared by 2 bases and J by 3 bases, with 15 bases between. This CDR3 is built from 16 residues. Germline V gene sequence: CDR1 SGDLS, CDR2 YYNGEE. CDR3 bases: TGTGCCAGCAGCGTCGGCAGGACAACAGTTGGAAACACCATATATTTT. Protein sequence: CASSVGRTTVGNTIYF.

The chain recombines TRBV6-5 with TRBJ1-6; D not certain. This CDR3 has 15 residues. Trimming took 6 bases from V and 0 from J, leaving 9 bases between them. Germline assignment: CDR1 MNHEY and CDR2 SVGAGI. CDR3 sequence: CASRPVPSYNSPLHF. The CDR3 DNA reads TGTGCCAGCAGACCCGTACCCTCCTATAATTCACCCCTCCACTTT.

J is TRBJ1-5 and V is TRBV28, with D perhaps matching TRBD1 (5 bases). V was pared by 3 bases and J by 11 bases, with 20 bases between. Germline V lookup: CDR1 MDHEN, CDR2 SYDVKM. The CDR3 runs 15 residues. The CDR3 DNA is TGTGCCAGCAGTTTCTTGGACTCCGATCGGGGGGCCCAGCATTTT. Residues: CASSFLDSDRGAQHF.

The chain joins TRBV10-3 to TRBJ2-7; D may be TRBD2 (7 bases). Trimming took off 8 bases at V and 2 bases at J, with 13 bases between the two ends. This CDR3 has 13 amino acids. Germline CDR1 reads ENHRY; CDR2 reads SYGVKD. CDR3 nucleotides: TGTGCCATCCAGGGGACTATGACCTACGAGCAGTACTTC. Its translation is CAIQGTMTYEQYF.

The chain links TRBV7-3 to TRBJ2-3; 12 nucleotides line up with TRBD2. The length of the CDR3 is 15 residues. CDR1 and CDR2 from the germline V gene are SGHTA and FQGTGA. V lost 5 bases, J lost 2 bases, and 2 bases stayed unmatched. CDR3 residues: CASSRLAGDTDTQYF. The CDR3 DNA reads as TGTGCCAGCAGCCGACTAGCGGGGGACACAGATACGCAGTATTTT.

The CDR3 bases are TGTGCTAGTGGGGTCCGACGGGACAGAGGAAACACCTTC. Protein sequence: CASGVRRDRGNTF. This rearrangement joins TRBV12-5 to TRBJ1-2; 7 bases agree with TRBD1. Germline trimming cut 6 bases from V and 12 bases from J; bases unmatched to any gene: 13. The CDR3 totals 13 residues. Germline CDR1 LGHNT, CDR2 FRNRAP.

The chain recombines TRBV2 with TRBJ1-5; D unresolved. There are 12 residues in the CDR3. Looked up from germline, CDR1 is SNHLY and CDR2 is FYNNEI. Trimming removed 1 base at V and 7 bases at J, with 5 bases between. The CDR3 nucleotides are TGTGCCAGCAGTGAAGAGTCCCAGCCCCAGCATTTT. Its protein product is CASSEESQPQHF.

This chain joins TRBV11-2 and TRBJ2-5; 12 bases match TRBD2. V trimming: 3 bases; J trimming: 4 bases; junction bases outside the gene matches: 6. This CDR3 is built from 16 residues. CDR1 and CDR2 (germline): SGHAT, FQNNGV. The CDR3, as DNA: TGTGCCAGCAGCTTCCGGACTAGCGGGGTACGAGAGACCCAGTACTTC. It is translated as CASSFRTSGVRETQYF.

This clone came up a few times. The J gene is TRBJ1-1, the V gene TRBV5-1; a weak D match, TRBD1 (5 bases). Germline-derived CDR1 and CDR2 are SGHRS and YFSETQ. CDR3 length equals 17 residues. V shed 0 bases and J shed 6 bases, with 21 bases lying between them. CDR3 sequence reads: CASSLETRGAGSSEAFF. CDR3 sequence (DNA): TGCGCCAGCAGCTTGGAGACCCGGGGCGCAGGATCTTCTGAAGCTTTCTTT.

The V call is TRBV6-5, the J call TRBJ1-3; D uncertain. CDR1 MNHEY and CDR2 SVGAGI come from the germline V gene. This CDR3 is built from 12 residues. V dropped 10 bases and J dropped 9 bases, with 16 bases sitting between them. The CDR3 reads CATSGVDGTIYF. DNA for the CDR3: TGTGCCACGTCGGGCGTGGACGGCACCATATATTTT.

The chain uses TRBV29-1 and TRBJ1-2, with TRBD1 identical over 8 bases. The V segment lost 6 bases and the J segment 7 bases; nucleotides outside the gene matches: 4. The length of the CDR3 is 11 residues. Germline-derived CDR1 and CDR2 are SQVTM and ANQGSEA. CDR3: CSVRTGFGYTF. CDR3 nucleotides: TGCAGCGTCCGGACAGGGTTTGGCTACACCTTC.

The rearrangement links TRBV11-2 to TRBJ2-2; 7 bases line up with TRBD2. There are 15 residues in the CDR3. V lost 5 bases, J lost 3 bases, and 6 bases stayed unmatched. Germline values: CDR1 SGHAT, CDR2 FQNNGV. CDR3 region: CASSPGRWDTGELFF. The CDR3 nucleotides read TGTGCCAGCAGCCCCGGGAGGTGGGACACCGGGGAGCTGTTTTTT. The full variable domain, with the rest looked up from reference TRBV11-2 and TRBJ2-2, is EAGVAQSPRYKIIEKRQSVAFWCNPISGHATLYWYQQILGQGPKLLIQFQNNGVVDDSQLPKDRFSAERLKGVDSTLKIQPAKLEDSAVYLCASSPGRWDTGELFFGEGSRLTVL.

J is TRBJ2-2 and V is TRBV11-3, with D perhaps TRBD1 or TRBD2 (5 bases each). The CDR3 has 14 amino acids. The germline gives CDR1 SGHNT, CDR2 YENEEA. Trimming pared 6 bases from V and 5 bases from J, leaving 13 bases between. CDR3 region: CASRGPGVTGELFF. The CDR3 nucleotides are TGTGCCAGCAGGGGACCCGGGGTTACCGGGGAGCTGTTTTTT. Full variable domain (outside the CDR3, taken from reference TRBV11-3 and TRBJ2-2): EAGVVQSPRYKIIEKKQPVAFWCNPISGHNTLYWYLQNLGQGPELLIRYENEEAVDDSQLPKDRFSAERLKGVDSTLKIQPAELGDSAVYLCASRGPGVTGELFFGEGSRLTVL.

This clone was counted once. The rearrangement uses TRBV30 and TRBJ2-5; D ambiguous. Germline V gives CDR1 GTSNPN, CDR2 SVGIG (reference sequence). The germline V and J ends were trimmed by 3 bases and 7 bases, with 9 bases remaining between them. This CDR3 region has 11 residues. CDR3 DNA: TGTGCCTGGAGGGGGTCCCGGACCCAGTACTTC. It yields the protein CAWRGSRTQYF.

Only one count was recorded for this clone. This chain links TRBV11-2 with TRBJ1-5, with 9 bases identical to TRBD1. Germline V gives CDR1 SGHAT, CDR2 FQNNGV. This CDR3 comprises 15 residues. V dropped 1 base and J dropped 5; count of bases not matched to a gene: 3. In DNA, the CDR3 is TGTGCCAGCAGCTTAGGTGGACAGGGGCATCAGCCCCAGCATTTT. As protein: CASSLGGQGHQPQHF.

The V and J genes are TRBV7-2 and TRBJ2-5, with a tentative D call TRBD2 (7 bases). CDR1 and CDR2 from the germline V gene are SGHTA and FQGNSA. V was trimmed by 1 base and J by 5 bases, leaving 17 bases between them. This CDR3 has 16 amino acids. Here the CDR3 DNA reads TGTGCCAGCAGCTTAGAAGAAAGGGGGGGGAGCGAGACCCAGTACTTC. Its protein product is CASSLEERGGSETQYF.

This sequence joins TRBV28 and TRBJ2-7; D gene ambiguous. V was shortened by 1 base and J by 3 bases, with 10 bases between the two germline ends. The CDR3 sequence is 14 residues long. Germline V CDR1 and CDR2: MDHEN, SYDVKM. The DNA for the CDR3 is TGTGCCAGCAGTTTATTATCTGAGGTCTACGAGCAGTACTTC. It encodes CASSLLSEVYEQYF.

The rearrangement joins TRBV4-1 to TRBJ2-7, with unresolved D. The CDR3 sequence is 18 residues long. CDR1 is MGHRA, CDR2 YSYEKL, per germline. Trimming cost V 4 bases and J 0 bases, with 22 bases left between them. The DNA of the CDR3 is TGCGCCAGCAGCCCAAAAACTCACTCGCTGGTAACCTCCTACGAGCAGTACTTC. Its translation: CASSPKTHSLVTSYEQYF.